This T cell receptor beta chain comes out of a study of cytomegalovirus exposure and HLA in healthy donors. Points from the study as a whole: An analysis done earlier found most TCR beta V segments productive about 87% or about 30% of the time. Apparent HLA restriction characterized most CMV-associated TCR beta chains in a later analysis. A later analysis linked a missense variant in DCLRE1C to the trimming of TCR beta V and J genes. Follow-up analysis seemed to connect common viral pathogens with several of the most significant clusters identified.

Of note for this clone: Its antigen is unidentified.

It was with 60 Vbeta and 13 Jbeta primers that the PCR ran. The table came from immunoSEQ multiplex PCR; TCRdb's copy has only in-frame clones and leaves some out. The table has about 160,000 clones, 75% to 90% seen once. There are 15 residues in the CDR3. Trimming shortened V by 4 bases and J by 0 bases, and 10 bases separated the two germline ends. CDR1 and CDR2 from the germline V gene are SNHLY and FYNNEI. V gene TRBV2 combines with J gene TRBJ1-5; D is unresolved. Specimen: PBMCs. This receptor was taken from a young woman in good health and CMV-seronegative. Here the CDR3 reads CASSGSGVSNQPQHF. The CDR3 bases are TGTGCCAGCAGTGGCTCCGGAGTTAGCAATCAGCCCCAGCATTTT. Together with reference TRBV2 and TRBJ1-5, the CDR3 gives the full variable domain: EPEVTQTPSHQVTQMGQEVILRCVPISNHLYFYWYRQILGQKVEFLVSFYNNEISEKSEIFDDQFSVERPDGSNFTLKIRSTKLEDSAMYFCASSGSGVSNQPQHFGDGTRLSIL.